A selection of T cell receptor beta chains follows, all from one sample in a study of shared clonotypes between healthy human individuals. Repertoires were generated with immunoSEQ multiplex PCR, while TCRdb's copy carries only in-frame clones and drops some. The sample carries approximately 1.9 million clones, 93% recorded once. Input material: naive CD8+ T cells from PBMCs. The receptors derive from a man aged 18 to 30 in good health. Some clones in this sample may be carry-over from other donors' samples. CDR3s include the opening cysteine and the closing phenylalanine or tryptophan. A D gene is named only where the DNA matches it firmly. Clone size is stated in some rows and not others, as once, few, many or a class when expanded.

clone_size	v_call	cdr3_length	d_call	j_call	cdr3_nt	cdr3_aa
-	TRBV4-3	17	TRBD2	TRBJ2-1	TGCGCCAGCAGCCAAGCCCAAGCGGGAGAGCCTTACAATGAGCAGTTCTTC	CASSQAQAGEPYNEQFF
-	TRBV28	16	-	TRBJ2-1	TGTGCCAGCAGTTTATCCCCAGCAGGGGACTACAATGAGCAGTTCTTC	CASSLSPAGDYNEQFF
-	TRBV9	14	-	TRBJ1-3	TGTGCCAGCAGCCCCCGGGGGGGCGGAAACACCATATATTTT	CASSPRGGGNTIYF
few	TRBV15	13	-	TRBJ1-4	TGTGCCACCAGCAGAGATGTCAATGAAAAACTGTTTTTT	CATSRDVNEKLFF
-	TRBV10-3	12	TRBD1	TRBJ1-1	TGTGCCACGACAGGGGGAAGCACTGAAGCTTTCTTT	CATTGGSTEAFF
once	TRBV19	15	TRBD2	TRBJ2-7	TGTGCCAGTGCCCCCTCTGCCGGGACTATCTACGAGCAGTACTTC	CASAPSAGTIYEQYF
-	TRBV27	16	TRBD2	TRBJ2-1	TGTGCCAGCAGTTTATCTAGCGGGGACCCTTACAATGAGCAGTTCTTC	CASSLSSGDPYNEQFF
-	TRBV28	14	TRBD2	TRBJ2-7	TGTGCCAGCAGTGTCCTCGCGGGAGGGGGCGAGCAGTACTTC	CASSVLAGGGEQYF
-	TRBV9	14	-	TRBJ2-2	TGTGCCAGCCAGGGGATAGGGAACACCGGGGAGCTGTTTTTT	CASQGIGNTGELFF
-	TRBV30	16	-	TRBJ2-7	TGTGCCTGGAGATTGCCTAGCGCCCGTGGGGTTTGGGAGCAGTACTTC	CAWRLPSARGVWEQYF
-	TRBV4-1	19	TRBD2	TRBJ2-3	TGCGCCAGCAGCCAAGTTCGTAAGGCTAGCGGGAGGGATTTGGATACGCAGTATTTT	CASSQVRKASGRDLDTQYF
-	TRBV27	14	TRBD2	TRBJ2-7	TGTGCCAGCAAGTTAGCGGGGCCCTCCTACGAGCAGTACTTC	CASKLAGPSYEQYF
-	TRBV6-5	15	-	TRBJ1-5	TGTGCCAGCAGGCCTCGGGGACCGGGCAATCAGCCCCAGCATTTT	CASRPRGPGNQPQHF
-	TRBV4-3	17	-	TRBJ2-7	TGCGCCAGCAGCCAAGATCTTTGGGGAGATAGCTCCTACGAGCAGTACTTC	CASSQDLWGDSSYEQYF
-	TRBV27	15	-	TRBJ1-2	TGTGCCAGCGCCACCTTGGGCGACAGCTGGGATTTCTACACCTTC	CASATLGDSWDFYTF
-	TRBV5-1	15	-	TRBJ2-2	TGCGCCAGCGCCCCGGGCTGGGGGAACACCGGGGAGCTGTTTTTT	CASAPGWGNTGELFF
-	TRBV13	13	-	TRBJ2-7	TGTGCCAGCAGCCCCCCTGGTGGTATCGAGCAGTACTTC	CASSPPGGIEQYF
-	TRBV9	15	-	TRBJ2-7	TGTGCCAGCAGCGACGGCCCTCAACCCCCCTACGAGCAGTACTTC	CASSDGPQPPYEQYF
once	TRBV2	16	-	TRBJ2-5	TGTGCCAGCAGCGAGCACCTCCGGGCCCCTCCAGAGACCCAGTACTTC	CASSEHLRAPPETQYF
-	TRBV28	15	-	TRBJ2-1	TGTGCCAGCAGTTTACCGTCTCTCCAATACAATGAGCAGTTCTTC	CASSLPSLQYNEQFF
-	TRBV5-1	15	TRBD2	TRBJ2-5	TGCGCCAGCAGCTTGCACCCGGGAGGGTCCACGGAGCAGTACTTC	CASSLHPGGSTEQYF
-	TRBV27	14	-	TRBJ1-5	TGTGCCAGCAGTTTATCGAGGGGTTATCAGCCCCAGCATTTT	CASSLSRGYQPQHF
once	TRBV2	15	TRBD1	TRBJ2-1	TGTGCCAGCATTACTACGGACAGGGGGTTAGATGAGCAGTTCTTC	CASITTDRGLDEQFF
-	TRBV28	14	-	TRBJ2-2	TGTGCCAGCAGTCTCCACAGGGTCCTAGGGGAGCTGTTTTTT	CASSLHRVLGELFF
-	TRBV27	14	-	TRBJ2-2	TGTGCCAGCAGTTTGGGGGGTAACGCCGGGGAGCTGTTTTTT	CASSLGGNAGELFF
-	TRBV15	14	TRBD1	TRBJ1-4	TGTGCCACCAGCAGCAGGGGGCGGCCTGGGGGACTGTTTTTT	CATSSRGRPGGLFF
once	TRBV7-3	14	-	TRBJ2-2	TGTGCCAGCAGCTTATCGTCCGGGACCGGGGAGCTGTTTTTT	CASSLSSGTGELFF
-	TRBV7-6	15	-	TRBJ1-4	TGTGCCAGCAGCCTTCCGGGCCGCACTAATGAAAAACTGTTTTTT	CASSLPGRTNEKLFF
-	TRBV29-1	11	-	TRBJ1-2	TGCAGCGTTGTGATTACAGGAGGCTACACCTTC	CSVVITGGYTF
-	TRBV2	17	-	TRBJ2-5	TGTGCCAGCAGTGAATTGGCGCAGGGGACGCACCAAGAGACCCAGTACTTC	CASSELAQGTHQETQYF
-	TRBV28	16	TRBD1	TRBJ1-1	TGTGCCAGCAGCCATGACAGGGCAGTGGGGAGCACTGAAGCTTTCTTT	CASSHDRAVGSTEAFF
-	TRBV11-2	16	TRBD2	TRBJ2-3	TGTGCCAGCAGACTTCGACTAGCGGGACTCACAGATACGCAGTATTTT	CASRLRLAGLTDTQYF
-	TRBV21-1	14	-	TRBJ2-1	TGTGCCAGCAGGGGCGGGAGGCCATACAATGAGCAGTTCTTC	CASRGGRPYNEQFF
-	TRBV7-8	16	-	TRBJ2-3	TGTGCCAGCAGCTTAGGAGGCGCCGGAGAGGTAGATACGCAGTATTTT	CASSLGGAGEVDTQYF
few	TRBV29-1	11	-	TRBJ1-1	TGCAGCGTTGAGGTTAGCACTGAAGCTTTCTTT	CSVEVSTEAFF
-	TRBV5-1	13	TRBD2	TRBJ2-7	TGCGCCAGCAGCCCGGGAGGGGGATACGAGCAGTACTTC	CASSPGGGYEQYF
-	TRBV7-6	13	TRBD1	TRBJ2-7	TGTGCCAGCAGCCTAGGGACAGGGACCGAGCAGTACTTC	CASSLGTGTEQYF
-	TRBV5-6	15	-	TRBJ1-2	TGTGCCAGCAGCTTGTATAAGGGAGTTAACTATGGCTACACCTTC	CASSLYKGVNYGYTF
-	TRBV4-1	15	-	TRBJ2-5	TGCGCCAGCAGCCAAGTGGCGGGACCCCAAGAGACCCAGTACTTC	CASSQVAGPQETQYF
-	TRBV9	16	TRBD1	TRBJ2-2	TGTGCCAGCAGCGTAGAAGGGGGCTGGGGCACCGGGGAGCTGTTTTTT	CASSVEGGWGTGELFF
-	TRBV7-9	14	-	TRBJ1-1	TGTGCCAGCAGCTTGGTAAATGTGAACACTGAAGCTTTCTTT	CASSLVNVNTEAFF
-	TRBV29-1	16	-	TRBJ2-6	TGCAGCGTGCTTTCGGGACACATCTCTGGGGCCAACGTCCTGACTTTC	CSVLSGHISGANVLTF